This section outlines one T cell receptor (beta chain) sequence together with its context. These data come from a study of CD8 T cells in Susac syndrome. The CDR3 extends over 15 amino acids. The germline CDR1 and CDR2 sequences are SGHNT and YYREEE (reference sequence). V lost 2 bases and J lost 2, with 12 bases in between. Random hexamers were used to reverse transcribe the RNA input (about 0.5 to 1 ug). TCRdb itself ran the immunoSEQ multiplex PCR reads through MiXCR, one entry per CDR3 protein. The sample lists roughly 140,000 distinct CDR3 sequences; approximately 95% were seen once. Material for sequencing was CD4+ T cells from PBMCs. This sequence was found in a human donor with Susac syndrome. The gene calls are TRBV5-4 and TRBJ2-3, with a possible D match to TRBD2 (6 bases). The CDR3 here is CASSFRGNFTDTQYF. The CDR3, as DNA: TGTGCCAGCAGCTTTCGGGGGAACTTCACAGATACGCAGTATTTT.